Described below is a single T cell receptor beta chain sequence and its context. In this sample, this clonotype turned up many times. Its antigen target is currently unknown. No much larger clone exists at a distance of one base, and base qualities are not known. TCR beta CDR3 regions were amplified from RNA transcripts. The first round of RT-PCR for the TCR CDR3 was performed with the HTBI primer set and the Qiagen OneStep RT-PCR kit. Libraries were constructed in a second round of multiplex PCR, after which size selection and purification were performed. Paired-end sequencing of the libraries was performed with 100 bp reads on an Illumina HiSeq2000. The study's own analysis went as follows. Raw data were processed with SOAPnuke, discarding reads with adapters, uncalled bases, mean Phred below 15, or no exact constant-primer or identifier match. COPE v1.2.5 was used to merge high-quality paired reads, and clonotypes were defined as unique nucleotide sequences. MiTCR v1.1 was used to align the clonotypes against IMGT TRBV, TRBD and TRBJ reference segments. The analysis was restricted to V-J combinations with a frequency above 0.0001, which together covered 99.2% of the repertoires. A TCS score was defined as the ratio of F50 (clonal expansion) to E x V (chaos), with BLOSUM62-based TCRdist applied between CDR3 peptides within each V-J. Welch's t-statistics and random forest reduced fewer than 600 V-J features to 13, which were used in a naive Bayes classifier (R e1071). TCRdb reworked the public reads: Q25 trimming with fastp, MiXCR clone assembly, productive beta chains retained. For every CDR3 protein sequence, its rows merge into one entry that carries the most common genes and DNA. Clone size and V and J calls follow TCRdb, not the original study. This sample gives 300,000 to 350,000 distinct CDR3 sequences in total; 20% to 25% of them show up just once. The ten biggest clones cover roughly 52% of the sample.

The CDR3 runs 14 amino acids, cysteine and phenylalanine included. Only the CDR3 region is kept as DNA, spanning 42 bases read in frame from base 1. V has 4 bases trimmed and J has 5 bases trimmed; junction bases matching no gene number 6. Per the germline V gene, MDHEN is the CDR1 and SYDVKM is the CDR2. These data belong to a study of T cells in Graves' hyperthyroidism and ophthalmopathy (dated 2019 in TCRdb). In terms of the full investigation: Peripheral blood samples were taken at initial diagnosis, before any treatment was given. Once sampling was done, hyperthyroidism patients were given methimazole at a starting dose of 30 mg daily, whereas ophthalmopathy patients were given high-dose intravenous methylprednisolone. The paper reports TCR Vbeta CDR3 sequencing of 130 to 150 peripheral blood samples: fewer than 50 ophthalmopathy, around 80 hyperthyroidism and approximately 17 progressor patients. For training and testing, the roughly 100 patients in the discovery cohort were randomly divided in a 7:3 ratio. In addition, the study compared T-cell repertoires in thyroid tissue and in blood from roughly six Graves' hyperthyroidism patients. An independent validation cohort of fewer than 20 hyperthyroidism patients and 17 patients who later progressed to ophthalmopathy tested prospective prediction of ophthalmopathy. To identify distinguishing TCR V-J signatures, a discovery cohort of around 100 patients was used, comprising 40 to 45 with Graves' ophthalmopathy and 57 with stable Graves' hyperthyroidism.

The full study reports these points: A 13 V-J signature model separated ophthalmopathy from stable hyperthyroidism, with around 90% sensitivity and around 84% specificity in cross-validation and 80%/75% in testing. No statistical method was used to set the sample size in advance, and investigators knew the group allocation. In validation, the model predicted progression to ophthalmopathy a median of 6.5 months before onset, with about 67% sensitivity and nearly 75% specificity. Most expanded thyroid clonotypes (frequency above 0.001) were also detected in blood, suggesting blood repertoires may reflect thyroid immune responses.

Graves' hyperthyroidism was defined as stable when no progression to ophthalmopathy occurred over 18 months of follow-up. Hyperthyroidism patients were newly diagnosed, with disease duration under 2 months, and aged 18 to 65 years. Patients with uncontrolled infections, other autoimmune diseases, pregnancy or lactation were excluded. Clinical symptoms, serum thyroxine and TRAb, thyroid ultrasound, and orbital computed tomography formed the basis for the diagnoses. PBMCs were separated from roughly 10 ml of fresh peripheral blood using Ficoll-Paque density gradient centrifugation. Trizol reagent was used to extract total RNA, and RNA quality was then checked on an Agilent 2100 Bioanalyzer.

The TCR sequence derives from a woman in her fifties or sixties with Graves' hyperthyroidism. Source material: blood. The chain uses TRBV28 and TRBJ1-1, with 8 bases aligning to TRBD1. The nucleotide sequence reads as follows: TGTGCCAGCAGTTCCAGGGGGCGCAGGACTGAAGCTTTCTTT. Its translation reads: CASSSRGRRTEAFF.